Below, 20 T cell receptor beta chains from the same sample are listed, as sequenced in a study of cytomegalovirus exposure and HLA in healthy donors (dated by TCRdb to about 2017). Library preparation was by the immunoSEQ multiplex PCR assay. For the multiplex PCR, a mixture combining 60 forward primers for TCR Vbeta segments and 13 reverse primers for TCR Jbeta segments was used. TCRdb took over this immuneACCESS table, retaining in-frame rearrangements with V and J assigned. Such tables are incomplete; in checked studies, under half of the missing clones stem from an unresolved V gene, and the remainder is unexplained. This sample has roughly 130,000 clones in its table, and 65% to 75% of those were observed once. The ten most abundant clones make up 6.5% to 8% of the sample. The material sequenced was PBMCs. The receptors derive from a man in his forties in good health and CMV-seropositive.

The CDR3 DNA reads as TGCGCCAGCAGAATAAATCCGACAGGCACTTTTGGCGAGCAGTACTTC. Protein: CASRINPTGTFGEQYF. The genes are TRBV5-1 and TRBJ2-7; weak D call: TRBD1 (6 bases). Germline V lookup: CDR1 SGHRS, CDR2 YFSETQ. V lost 5 bases and J lost 6, with 24 bases in between. CDR3 length: 16 residues.

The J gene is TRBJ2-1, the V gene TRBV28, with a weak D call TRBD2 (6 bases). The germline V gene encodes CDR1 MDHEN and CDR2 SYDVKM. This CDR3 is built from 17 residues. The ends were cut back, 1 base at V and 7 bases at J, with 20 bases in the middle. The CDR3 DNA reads TGTGCCAGCAGTTTATCCATCGGGGAGGACGAGAGGAATGAGCAGTTCTTC. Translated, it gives CASSLSIGEDERNEQFF. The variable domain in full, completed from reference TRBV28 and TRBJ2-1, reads DVKVTQSSRYLVKRTGEKVFLECVQDMDHENMFWYRQDPGLGLRLIYFSYDVKMKEKGDIPEGYSVSREKKERFSLILESASTNQTSMYLCASSLSIGEDERNEQFFGPGTRLTVL.

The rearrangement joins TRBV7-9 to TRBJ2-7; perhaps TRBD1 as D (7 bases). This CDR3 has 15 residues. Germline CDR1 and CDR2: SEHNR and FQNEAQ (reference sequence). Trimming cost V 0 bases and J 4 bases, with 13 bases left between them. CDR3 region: CASSLAVRGRYEQYF. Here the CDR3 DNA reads TGTGCCAGCAGCTTAGCGGTCAGGGGGAGGTACGAGCAGTACTTC.

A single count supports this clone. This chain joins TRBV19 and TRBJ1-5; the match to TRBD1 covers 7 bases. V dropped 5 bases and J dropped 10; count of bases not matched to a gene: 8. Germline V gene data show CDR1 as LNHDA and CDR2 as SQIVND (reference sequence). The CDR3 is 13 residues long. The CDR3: CASSWDRQSPQHF. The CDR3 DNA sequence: TGTGCCAGTAGTTGGGACAGACAAAGCCCCCAGCATTTT. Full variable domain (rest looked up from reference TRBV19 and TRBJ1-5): DGGITQSPKYLFRKEGQNVTLSCEQNLNHDAMYWYRQDPGQGLRLIYYSQIVNDFQKGDIAEGYSVSREKKESFPLTVTSAQKNPTAFYLCASSWDRQSPQHFGDGTRLSIL.

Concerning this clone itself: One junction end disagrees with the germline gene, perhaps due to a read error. This chain's CDR3 is CASSEDRVYGYTF. The CDR3 coding sequence is TGTGCCAGCAGCGAAGACAGGGTCTATGGCTACACCTTC. The rearrangement links TRBV2 to TRBJ1-2; 7 bases align to TRBD1. CDR1 and CDR2 from the germline V gene are SNHLY and FYNNEI. CDR3 size: 13 residues. The whole variable domain, filled in from reference TRBV2 and TRBJ1-2, reads EPEVTQTPSHQVTQMGQEVILRCVPISNHLYFYWYRQILGQKVEFLVSFYNNEISEKSEIFDDQFSVERPDGSNFTLKIRSTKLEDSAMYFCASSEDRVYGYTFGSGTRLTVV.

The CDR3 here is CASSLIAGGRLYKQYF. The CDR3 nucleotides are TGTGCCAGCAGTTTAATCGCGGGGGGACGACTATACAAGCAGTACTTC. The rearrangement links TRBV27 to TRBJ2-7; TRBD2 matches 8 bases. Per germline, CDR1 MNHEY and CDR2 SMNVEV (reference sequence). J gave up 8 bases and V 2 bases, and 14 bases lay outside the gene matches. The CDR3 spans 16 residues.

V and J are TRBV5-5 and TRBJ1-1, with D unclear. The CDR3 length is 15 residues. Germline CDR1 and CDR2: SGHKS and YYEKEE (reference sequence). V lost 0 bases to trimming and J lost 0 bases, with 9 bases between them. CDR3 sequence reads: CASSLGQIMNTEAFF. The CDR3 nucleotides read TGTGCCAGCAGCTTGGGACAAATTATGAACACTGAAGCTTTCTTT.

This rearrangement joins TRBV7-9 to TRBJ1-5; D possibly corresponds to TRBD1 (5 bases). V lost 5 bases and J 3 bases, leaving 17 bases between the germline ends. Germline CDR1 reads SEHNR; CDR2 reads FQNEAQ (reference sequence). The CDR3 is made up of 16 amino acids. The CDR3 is CASSLGAGVDNQPQHF. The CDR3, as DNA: TGTGCCAGCAGCCTCGGGGCGGGGGTAGACAATCAGCCCCAGCATTTT.

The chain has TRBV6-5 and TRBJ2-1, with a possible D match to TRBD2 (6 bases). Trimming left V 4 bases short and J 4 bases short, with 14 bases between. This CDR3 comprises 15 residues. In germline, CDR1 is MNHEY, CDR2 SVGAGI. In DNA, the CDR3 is TGTGCCAGCAGTTTAGGAGGGCCGGGGTACAATGAGCAGTTCTTC. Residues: CASSLGGPGYNEQFF.

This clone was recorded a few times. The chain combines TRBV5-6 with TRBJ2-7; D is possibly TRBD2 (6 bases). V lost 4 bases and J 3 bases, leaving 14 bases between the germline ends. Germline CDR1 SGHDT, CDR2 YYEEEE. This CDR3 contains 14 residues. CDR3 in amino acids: CASSQPGLGYEQYF. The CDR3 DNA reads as TGTGCCAGCAGCCAACCGGGACTTGGCTACGAGCAGTACTTC.

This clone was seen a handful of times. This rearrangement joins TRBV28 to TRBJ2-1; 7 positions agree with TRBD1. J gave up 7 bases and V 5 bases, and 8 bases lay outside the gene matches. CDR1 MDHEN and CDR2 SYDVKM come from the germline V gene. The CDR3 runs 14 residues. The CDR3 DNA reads TGTGCCAGCAGTCAAAGACAGGGAAGAAATGAGCAGTTCTTC. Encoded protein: CASSQRQGRNEQFF.

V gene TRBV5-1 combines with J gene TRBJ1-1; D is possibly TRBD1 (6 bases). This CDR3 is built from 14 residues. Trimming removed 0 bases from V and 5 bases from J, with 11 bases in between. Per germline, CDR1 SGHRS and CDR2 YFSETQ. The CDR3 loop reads CASSLVIQGTEAFF. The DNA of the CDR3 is TGCGCCAGCAGCTTGGTAATACAGGGTACTGAAGCTTTCTTT.

This CDR3 reads CASSYSQNQPQHF. In nucleotides, the CDR3 is TGTGCCAGCAGTTACTCACAAAATCAGCCCCAGCATTTT. The chain links TRBV6-6 to TRBJ1-5, with D uncertain. Germline V gene sequence: CDR1 MNHNY, CDR2 SVGAGI (reference sequence). Trimming took 0 bases from V and 4 from J, leaving 4 bases between them. The CDR3 runs to 13 residues.

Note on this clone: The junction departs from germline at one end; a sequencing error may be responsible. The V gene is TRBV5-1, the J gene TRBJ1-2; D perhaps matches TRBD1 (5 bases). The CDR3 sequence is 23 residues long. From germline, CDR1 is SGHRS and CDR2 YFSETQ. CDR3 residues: CASSLLGTEEDNPVRRGGYGYTF. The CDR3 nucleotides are TGCGCTAGCAGCTTGTTAGGGACGGAAGAAGATAACCCCGTTCGCCGGGGGGGGTATGGCTACACCTTC.

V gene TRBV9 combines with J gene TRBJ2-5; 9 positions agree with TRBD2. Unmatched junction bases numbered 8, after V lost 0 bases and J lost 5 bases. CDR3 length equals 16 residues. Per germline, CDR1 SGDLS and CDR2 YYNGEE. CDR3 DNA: TGTGCCAGCAGCGTAGGTAACAGCGGGGGGAAGGAGACCCAGTACTTC. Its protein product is CASSVGNSGGKETQYF.

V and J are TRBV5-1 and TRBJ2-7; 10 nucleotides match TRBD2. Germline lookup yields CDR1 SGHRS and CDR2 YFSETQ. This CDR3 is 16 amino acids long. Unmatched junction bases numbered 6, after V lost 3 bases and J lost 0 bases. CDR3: CASSSLAGAVSYEQYF. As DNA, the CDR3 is TGCGCCAGCAGCTCTCTAGCGGGAGCCGTCTCCTACGAGCAGTACTTC.

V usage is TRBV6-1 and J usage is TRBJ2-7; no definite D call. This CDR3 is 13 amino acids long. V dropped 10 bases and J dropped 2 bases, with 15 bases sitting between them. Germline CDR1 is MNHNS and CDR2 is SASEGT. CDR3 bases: TGTGCCACCTATAAAGACGGAGCCTACGAGCAGTACTTC. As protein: CATYKDGAYEQYF.

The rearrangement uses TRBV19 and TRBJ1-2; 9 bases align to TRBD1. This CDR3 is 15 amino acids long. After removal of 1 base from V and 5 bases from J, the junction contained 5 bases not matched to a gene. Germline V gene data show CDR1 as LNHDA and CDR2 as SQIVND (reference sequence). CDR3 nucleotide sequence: TGTGCCAGTAGTATAGCGACAGGGGGAAAGTATGGCTACACCTTC. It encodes CASSIATGGKYGYTF.

Here the CDR3 reads CAWSSGQGSGKPQHF. In DNA form, the CDR3 reads TGTGCCTGGAGTTCCGGACAGGGGTCAGGGAAGCCCCAGCATTTT. J is TRBJ1-5 and V is TRBV30; TRBD1 matches 9 bases. This CDR3 contains 15 residues. Germline assignment: CDR1 GTSNPN and CDR2 SVGIG (reference sequence). V lost 2 bases, J lost 8 bases, and 10 bases stayed unmatched.

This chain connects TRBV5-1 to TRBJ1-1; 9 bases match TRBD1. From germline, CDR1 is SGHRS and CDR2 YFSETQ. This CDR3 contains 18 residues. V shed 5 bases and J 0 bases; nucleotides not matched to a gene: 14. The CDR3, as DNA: TGCGCCAGCAGTGTTAGAGGGACAGGGATGGGCATGAACACTGAAGCTTTCTTT. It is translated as CASSVRGTGMGMNTEAFF. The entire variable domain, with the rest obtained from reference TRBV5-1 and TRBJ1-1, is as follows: KAGVTQTPRYLIKTRGQQVTLSCSPISGHRSVSWYQQTPGQGLQFLFEYFSETQRNKGNFPGRFSGRQFSNSRSEMNVSTLELGDSALYLCASSVRGTGMGMNTEAFFGQGTRLTVV.